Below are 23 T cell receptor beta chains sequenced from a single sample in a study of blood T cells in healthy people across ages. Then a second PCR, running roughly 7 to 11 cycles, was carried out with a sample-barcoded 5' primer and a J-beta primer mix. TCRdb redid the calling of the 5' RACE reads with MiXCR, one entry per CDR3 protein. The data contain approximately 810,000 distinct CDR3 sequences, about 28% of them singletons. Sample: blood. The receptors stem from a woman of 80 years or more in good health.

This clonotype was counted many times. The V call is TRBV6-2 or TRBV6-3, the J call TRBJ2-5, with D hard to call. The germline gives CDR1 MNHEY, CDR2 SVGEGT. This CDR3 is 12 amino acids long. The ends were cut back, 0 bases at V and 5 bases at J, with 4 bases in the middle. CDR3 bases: TGTGCCAGCAGTTACTCGATGGAGACCCAGTACTTC. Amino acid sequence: CASSYSMETQYF.

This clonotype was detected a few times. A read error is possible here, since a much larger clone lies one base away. The CDR3 sequence: CASSGRLAGGPWDIQYF. The DNA for the CDR3 is TGTGCCAGCAGTGGAAGACTAGCGGGGGGCCCTTGGGACATTCAGTACTTC. This chain uses TRBV12-3 or TRBV12-4 with TRBJ2-4; 13 bases line up with TRBD2. V lost 5 bases and J lost 8; bases outside the gene matches: 12. The CDR3 has 17 residues.

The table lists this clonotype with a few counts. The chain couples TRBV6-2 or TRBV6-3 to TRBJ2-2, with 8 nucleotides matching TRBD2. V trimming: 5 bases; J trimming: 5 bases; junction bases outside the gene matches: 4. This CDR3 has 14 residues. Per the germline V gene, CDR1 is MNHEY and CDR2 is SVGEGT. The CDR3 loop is CASSKGLETGELFF. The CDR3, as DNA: TGTGCCAGCAGTAAGGGACTAGAAACCGGGGAGCTGTTTTTT.

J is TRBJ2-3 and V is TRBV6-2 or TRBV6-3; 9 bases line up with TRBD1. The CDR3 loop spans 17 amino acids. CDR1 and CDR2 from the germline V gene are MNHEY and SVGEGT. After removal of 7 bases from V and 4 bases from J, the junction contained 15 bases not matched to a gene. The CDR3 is CASISGETGGFADTQYF. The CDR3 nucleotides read TGTGCCAGCATCAGTGGAGAAACAGGGGGCTTCGCAGATACGCAGTATTTT.

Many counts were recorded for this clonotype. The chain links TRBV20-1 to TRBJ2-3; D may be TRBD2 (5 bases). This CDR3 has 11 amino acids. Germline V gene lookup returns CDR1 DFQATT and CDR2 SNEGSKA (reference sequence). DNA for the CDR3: TGCAGGACTACCCGGGGAGATACGCAGTATTTT. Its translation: CRTTRGDTQYF.

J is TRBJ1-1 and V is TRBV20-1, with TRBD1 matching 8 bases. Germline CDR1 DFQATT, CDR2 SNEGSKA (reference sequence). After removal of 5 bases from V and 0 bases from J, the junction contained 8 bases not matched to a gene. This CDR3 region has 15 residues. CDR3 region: CSAHDRGKLNTEAFF. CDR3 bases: TGCAGTGCTCACGACAGGGGAAAATTGAACACTGAAGCTTTCTTT.

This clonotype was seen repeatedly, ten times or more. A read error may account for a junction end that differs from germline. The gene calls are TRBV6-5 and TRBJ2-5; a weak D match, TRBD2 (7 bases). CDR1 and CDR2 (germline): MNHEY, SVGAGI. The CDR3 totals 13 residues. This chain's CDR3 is CASSPRGGETQYF. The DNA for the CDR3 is TGCGCCAGCAGCCCGAGGGGGGGGGAGACCCAGTACTTC.

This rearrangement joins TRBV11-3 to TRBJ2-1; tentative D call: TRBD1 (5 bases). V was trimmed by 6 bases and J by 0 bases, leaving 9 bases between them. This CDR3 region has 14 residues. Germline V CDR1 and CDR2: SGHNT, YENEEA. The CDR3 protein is CASRPRVSYNEQFF. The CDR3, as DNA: TGTGCCAGCAGGCCCAGGGTCTCCTACAATGAGCAGTTCTTC.

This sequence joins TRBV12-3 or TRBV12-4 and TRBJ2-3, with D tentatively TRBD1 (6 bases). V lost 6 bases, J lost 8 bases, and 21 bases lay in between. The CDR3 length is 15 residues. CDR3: CASRPTGSTGSTQYF. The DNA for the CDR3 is TGTGCCAGCAGACCAACAGGGAGCACGGGCAGTACGCAGTATTTT.

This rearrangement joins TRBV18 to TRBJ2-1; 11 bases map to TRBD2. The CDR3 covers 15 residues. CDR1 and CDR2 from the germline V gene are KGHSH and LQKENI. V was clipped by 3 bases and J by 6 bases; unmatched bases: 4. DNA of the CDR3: TGTGCCAGCTCACCTAGCGGGAGGGCCATCAATGAGCAGTTCTTC. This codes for CASSPSGRAINEQFF.

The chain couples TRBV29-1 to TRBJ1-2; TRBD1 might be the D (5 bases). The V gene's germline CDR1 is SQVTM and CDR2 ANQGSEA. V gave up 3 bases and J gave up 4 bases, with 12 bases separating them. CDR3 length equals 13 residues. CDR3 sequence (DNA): TGCAGCGTTGAGGCAGGGACGGCCTATGGCTACACCTTC. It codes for CSVEAGTAYGYTF.

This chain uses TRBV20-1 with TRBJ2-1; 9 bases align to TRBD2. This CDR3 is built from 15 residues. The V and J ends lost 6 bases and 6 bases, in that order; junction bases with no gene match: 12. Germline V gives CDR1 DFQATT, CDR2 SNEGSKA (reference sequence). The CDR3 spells CSALSGGGAFNEQFF. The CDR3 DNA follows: TGCAGTGCACTTAGCGGCGGGGGGGCTTTCAATGAGCAGTTCTTC.

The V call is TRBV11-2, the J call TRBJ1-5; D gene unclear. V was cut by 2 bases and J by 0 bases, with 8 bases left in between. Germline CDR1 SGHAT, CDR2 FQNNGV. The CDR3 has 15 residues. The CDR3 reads CASSLSSNSNQPQHF. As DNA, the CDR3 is TGTGCCAGCAGCTTATCCTCGAATAGCAATCAGCCCCAGCATTTT.

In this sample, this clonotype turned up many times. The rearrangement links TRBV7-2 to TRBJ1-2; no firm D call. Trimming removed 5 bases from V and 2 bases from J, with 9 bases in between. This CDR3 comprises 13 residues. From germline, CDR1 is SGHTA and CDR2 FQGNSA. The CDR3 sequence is CASSQGTNYGYTF. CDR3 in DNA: TGTGCCAGCAGCCAAGGAACGAACTATGGCTACACCTTC.

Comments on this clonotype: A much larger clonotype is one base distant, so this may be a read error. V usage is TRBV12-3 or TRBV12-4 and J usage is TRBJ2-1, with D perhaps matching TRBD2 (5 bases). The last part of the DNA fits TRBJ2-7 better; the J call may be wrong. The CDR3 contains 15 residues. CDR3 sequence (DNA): TGTGCCAGCAGACCCCCCGGACTCTCCTACAATGAGCAGTACTTC. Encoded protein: CASRPPGLSYNEQYF.

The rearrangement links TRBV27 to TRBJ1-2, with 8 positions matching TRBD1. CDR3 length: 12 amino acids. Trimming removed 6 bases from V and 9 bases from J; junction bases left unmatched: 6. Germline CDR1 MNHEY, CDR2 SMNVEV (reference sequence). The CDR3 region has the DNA TGTGCCAGCAGATCGGGACAGGTTCGCTACACCTTC. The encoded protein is CASRSGQVRYTF.

The CDR3 bases are TGTGCCAGCAGCGTAGGCCCGGGCCTGAACACTGAAGCTTTCTTT. As protein: CASSVGPGLNTEAFF. This chain joins TRBV9 and TRBJ1-1; D uncertain. Trimming pared 0 bases from V and 0 bases from J, leaving 9 bases between. CDR3 length: 15 amino acids. Germline V gene sequence: CDR1 SGDLS, CDR2 YYNGEE.

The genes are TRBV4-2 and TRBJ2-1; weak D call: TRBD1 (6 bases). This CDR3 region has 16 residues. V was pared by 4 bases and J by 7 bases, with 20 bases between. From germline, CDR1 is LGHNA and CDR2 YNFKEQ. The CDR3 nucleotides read TGTGCCAGCAGCCCCCTACCCCTCTCAGGGGATAATGAGCAGTTCTTC. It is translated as CASSPLPLSGDNEQFF.

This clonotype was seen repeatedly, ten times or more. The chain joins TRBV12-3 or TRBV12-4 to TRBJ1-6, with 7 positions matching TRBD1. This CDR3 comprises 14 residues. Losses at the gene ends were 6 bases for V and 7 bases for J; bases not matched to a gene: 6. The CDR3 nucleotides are TGTGCCAGCAGCCGACAGGGTGGGAATTCACCCCTCCACTTT. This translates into CASSRQGGNSPLHF.

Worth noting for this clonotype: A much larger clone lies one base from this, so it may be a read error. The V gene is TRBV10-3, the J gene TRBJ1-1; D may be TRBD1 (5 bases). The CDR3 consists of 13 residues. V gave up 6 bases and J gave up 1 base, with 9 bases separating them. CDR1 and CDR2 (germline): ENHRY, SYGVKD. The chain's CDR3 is CAIRRGQNTEAFF. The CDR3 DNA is TGTGCCATCAGGAGAGGACAGAACACTGAAGCTTTCTTT.

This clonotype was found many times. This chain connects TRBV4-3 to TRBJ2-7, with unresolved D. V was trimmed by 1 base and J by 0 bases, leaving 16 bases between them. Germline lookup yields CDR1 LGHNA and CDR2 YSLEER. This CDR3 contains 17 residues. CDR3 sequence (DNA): TGCGCCAGCAGCCAAGTTATGGCAGACCAGAGCTCCTACGAGCAGTACTTC. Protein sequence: CASSQVMADQSSYEQYF.

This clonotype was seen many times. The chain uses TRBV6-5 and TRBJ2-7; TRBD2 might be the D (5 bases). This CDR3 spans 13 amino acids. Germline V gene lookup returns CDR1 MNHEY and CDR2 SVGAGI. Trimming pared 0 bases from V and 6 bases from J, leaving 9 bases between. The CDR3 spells CASSYSRAAEQYF. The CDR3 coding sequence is TGTGCCAGCAGTTACTCGCGGGCCGCCGAGCAGTACTTC.

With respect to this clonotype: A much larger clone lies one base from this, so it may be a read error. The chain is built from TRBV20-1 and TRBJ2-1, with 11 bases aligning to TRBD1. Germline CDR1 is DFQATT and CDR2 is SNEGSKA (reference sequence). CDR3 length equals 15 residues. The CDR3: CSARAGDRGDNERFF. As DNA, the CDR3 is TGCAGTGCTAGAGCCGGGGACAGGGGGGACAATGAGCGGTTCTTC.